This T cell receptor (beta chain) is drawn from a study of quantifying T cell responses using KT2 cells. Study-level information: TCR alpha and beta constant-region primers primed reverse transcription of RNA.

After removal of 4 bases from V and 2 bases from J, the junction contained 4 bases not matched to a gene. Germline V gene data show CDR1 as LGHNA and CDR2 as YSLEER. The CDR3 sequence is 14 residues long. The cDNA 3' end received a ligated oligonucleotide with a UMI. The first PCR ran 4 to 5 cycles with an equimolar RC1.1 and RC1.2 beta primer mix. TCRdb reprocessed the UMI-ligation and nested PCR reads with MiXCR, giving one entry per CDR3 protein. The sample holds tens of thousands of distinct CDR3 sequences, 9% to 15% seen once. This clonotype was detected a few times. The sample is PBMC spiked with counted cells of clone KT2. KT2 cells were mixed with fixed PBMC numbers at varying ratios.

The rearrangement uses TRBV4-3 and TRBJ2-5; TRBD2 agrees at 7 bases. The source of this sequence is a human donor. Sequenced material: PBMCs spiked with cells of the T cell clone KT2. CDR3 DNA: TGCGCCAGCAGCCGCGTAGCGGGTCAAGAGACCCAGTACTTC. Encoded protein: CASSRVAGQETQYF.